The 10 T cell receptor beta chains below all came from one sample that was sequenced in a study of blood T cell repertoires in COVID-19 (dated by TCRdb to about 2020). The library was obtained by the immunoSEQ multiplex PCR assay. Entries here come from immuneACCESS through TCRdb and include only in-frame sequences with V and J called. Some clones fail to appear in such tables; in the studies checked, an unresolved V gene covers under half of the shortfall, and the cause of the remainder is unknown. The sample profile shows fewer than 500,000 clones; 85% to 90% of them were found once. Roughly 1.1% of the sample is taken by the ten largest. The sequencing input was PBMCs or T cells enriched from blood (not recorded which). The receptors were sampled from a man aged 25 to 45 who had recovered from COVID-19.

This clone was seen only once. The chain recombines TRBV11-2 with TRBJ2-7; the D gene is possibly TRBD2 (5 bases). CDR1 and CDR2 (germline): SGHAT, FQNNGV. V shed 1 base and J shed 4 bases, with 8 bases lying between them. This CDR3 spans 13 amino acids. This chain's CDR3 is CASSLVGGYEQYF. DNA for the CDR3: TGTGCCAGCAGCTTAGTAGGCGGGTACGAGCAGTACTTC.

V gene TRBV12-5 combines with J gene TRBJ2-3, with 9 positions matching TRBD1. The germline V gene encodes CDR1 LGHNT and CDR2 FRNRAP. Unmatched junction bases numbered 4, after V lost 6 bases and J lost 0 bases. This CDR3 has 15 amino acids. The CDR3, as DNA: TGTGCTAGTGGAGAGGGACAGGGCAGCACAGATACGCAGTATTTT. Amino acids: CASGEGQGSTDTQYF.

The CDR3 DNA follows: TGCGCCAGCAGCCAAGACGAGGACAGGGGACACGAGCAGTACTTC. It translates to CASSQDEDRGHEQYF. This chain connects TRBV4-1 to TRBJ2-7, with 9 bases fitting TRBD1. Trimming removed 0 bases from V and 5 bases from J; junction bases left unmatched: 5. Germline V lookup: CDR1 MGHRA, CDR2 YSYEKL. The CDR3 sequence is 15 residues long.

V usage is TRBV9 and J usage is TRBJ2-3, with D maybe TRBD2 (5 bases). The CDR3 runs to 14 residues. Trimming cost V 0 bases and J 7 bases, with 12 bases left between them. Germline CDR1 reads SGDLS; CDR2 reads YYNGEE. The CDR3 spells CASSVAHDGNTQYF. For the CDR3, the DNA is TGTGCCAGCAGCGTAGCTCACGACGGGAATACGCAGTATTTT.

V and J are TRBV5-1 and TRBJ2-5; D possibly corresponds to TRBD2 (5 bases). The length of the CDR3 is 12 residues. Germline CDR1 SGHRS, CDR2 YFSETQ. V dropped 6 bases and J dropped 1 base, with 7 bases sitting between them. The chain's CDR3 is CASKDSQETQYF. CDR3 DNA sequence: TGCGCCAGCAAGGACTCCCAAGAGACCCAGTACTTC.

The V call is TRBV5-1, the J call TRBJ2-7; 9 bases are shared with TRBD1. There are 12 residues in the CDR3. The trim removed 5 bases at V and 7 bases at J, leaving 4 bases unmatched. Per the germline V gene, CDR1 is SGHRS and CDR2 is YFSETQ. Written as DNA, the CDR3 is TGCGCCAGCAGGGGACAGGGTATTGAGCAGTACTTC. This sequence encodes CASRGQGIEQYF.

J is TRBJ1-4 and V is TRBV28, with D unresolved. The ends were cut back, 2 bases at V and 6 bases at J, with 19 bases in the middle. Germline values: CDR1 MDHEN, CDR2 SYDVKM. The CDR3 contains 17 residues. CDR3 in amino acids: CASSLELRSAVDEKLFF. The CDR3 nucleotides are TGTGCCAGCAGTTTAGAACTGCGGAGTGCTGTTGATGAAAAACTGTTTTTT.

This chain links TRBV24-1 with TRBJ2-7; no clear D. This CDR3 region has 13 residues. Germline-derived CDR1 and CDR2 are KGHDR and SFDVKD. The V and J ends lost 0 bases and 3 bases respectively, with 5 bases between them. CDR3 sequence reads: CATSDLSSYEQYF. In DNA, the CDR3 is TGTGCCACCAGTGATTTGTCCAGCTACGAGCAGTACTTC.

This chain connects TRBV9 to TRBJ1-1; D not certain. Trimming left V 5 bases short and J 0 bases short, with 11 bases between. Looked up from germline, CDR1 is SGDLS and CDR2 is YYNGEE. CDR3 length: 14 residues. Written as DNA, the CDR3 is TGTGCCAGCAGGGCCGGGTTTATGAACACTGAAGCTTTCTTT. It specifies CASRAGFMNTEAFF.

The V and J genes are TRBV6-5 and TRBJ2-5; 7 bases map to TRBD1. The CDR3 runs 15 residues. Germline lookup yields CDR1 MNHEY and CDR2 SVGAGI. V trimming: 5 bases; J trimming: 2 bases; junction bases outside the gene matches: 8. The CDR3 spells CASSTRQGGQETQYF. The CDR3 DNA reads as TGTGCCAGCAGTACCAGACAGGGTGGGCAAGAGACCCAGTACTTC.